This TCR beta chain is from a study of beta chain features in type 1 diabetes. The study, taken as a whole, reports: Relative to healthy donors, patients appeared to have naive, central memory and Treg TCRB repertoires that were more similar.

Germline V lookup: CDR1 SNHLY, CDR2 FYNNEI. CDR3 length: 14 residues. The trim removed 8 bases at V and 5 bases at J, leaving 7 bases unmatched. Sequencing targeted expressed TCRB transcripts, as all isolated RNA had been reverse transcribed. Sequenced by immunoSEQ multiplex PCR; TCRdb stores in-frame clones only, minus some. The sample lists roughly 290,000 clones, 7% to 9% occurring once. Averaging around 120 mL, one heparinised blood draw was given by each donor. Markers CD45RO/CCR7/CD25/CD127/CD95/CD27 served to sort CD4+ naive, central memory, regulatory and stem cell-like memory cells. This clone was detected ten times or more. The antigen is undetermined.

The V call is TRBV2, the J call TRBJ2-1; 9 bases align to TRBD1. This receptor was identified in a young woman in good health. Sequenced input: central memory CD4+ T cells from blood. CDR3 sequence: CASLRDRVDNEQFF. The CDR3 region has the DNA TGTGCCAGCCTCCGGGACAGGGTTGACAATGAGCAGTTCTTC.